The entry that follows covers one TCR beta chain sequence. Its target is unknown. This record belongs to a study of shared clonotypes between healthy human individuals. Overall study: Donors, aged 18 to 49, were a couple of women and three men.

Adult Caucasians living in Nashville, Tennessee made up all of the donors. Findings and caveats of the study: Clonotype sharing levels among donors were expected to vary with sequencing depth.

Trimming at V came to 5 bases and at J to 5 bases, leaving 16 bases not matched to a gene. Per the germline V gene, CDR1 is LNHDA and CDR2 is SQIVND (reference sequence). The CDR3 loop spans 18 amino acids. The repertoire was sequenced with immunoSEQ multiplex PCR; TCRdb's copy has only in-frame clones and lacks some. The sample has roughly 450,000 clones; 79% are singletons. V and J are TRBV19 and TRBJ2-2; TRBD2 matches at 8 bases. This receptor was taken from a woman aged 40 to 50 in good health. Some clones in this sample may be carry-over from other donors' samples. Sequencing input: PBMCs. The CDR3 loop reads CASSPSPRTPGGTGELFF. The CDR3 nucleotides are TGTGCCAGTAGTCCTTCCCCTCGGACCCCGGGGGGGACCGGGGAGCTGTTTTTT.